This T cell receptor beta chain stems from a study of CD8 T cells in ankylosing spondylitis. Study outcomes and limitations: CD8+ disease-linked clones were present at relatively low frequencies in blood. Blood from ankylosing spondylitis patients appeared to carry a characteristic eight-variant TCR beta motif. There were earlier reports of some motif variants in reactive arthritis synovial fluid and blood. As reported, disease-linked clones showed significant enrichment in matched ankylosing spondylitis synovial fluid.

This clonotype was seen a few times. Its specificity is unknown. TCRdb called the 5' RACE reads again in MiXCR, with one record for every CDR3 protein. The sample consists of about 800,000 distinct CDR3 sequences, roughly 12% of them appearing once. V was trimmed by 5 bases and J by 0 bases, leaving 17 bases between them. This CDR3 contains 16 residues. Looked up from germline, CDR1 is SGHTA and CDR2 is FQGNSA. What was sequenced was blood, either unsorted or a sorted T cell fraction (not recorded which). This clonotype was sampled from a male donor with ankylosing spondylitis. The J gene is TRBJ2-7, the V gene TRBV7-2; TRBD2 might be the D (6 bases). Here the CDR3 DNA reads TGTGCCAGCAGCCCGGGTCCGGGGGTCAGCTCCTACGAGCAGTACTTC. This codes for CASSPGPGVSSYEQYF.